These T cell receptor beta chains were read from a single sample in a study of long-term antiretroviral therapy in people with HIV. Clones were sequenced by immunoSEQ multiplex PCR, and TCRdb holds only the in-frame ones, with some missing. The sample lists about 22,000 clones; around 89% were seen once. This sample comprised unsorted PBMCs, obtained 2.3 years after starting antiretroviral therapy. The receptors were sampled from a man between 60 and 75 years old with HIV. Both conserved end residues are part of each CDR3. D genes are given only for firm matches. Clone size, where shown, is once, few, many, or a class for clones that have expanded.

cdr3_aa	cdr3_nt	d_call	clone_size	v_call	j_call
CASSLVGGTFTGELFF	TGCGCCAGCAGCTTGGTTGGGGGCACCTTCACCGGGGAGCTGTTTTTT	NA	NA	TRBV5-1	TRBJ2-2
CASSFWRGGGTQYF	TGTGCCAGCAGCTTCTGGCGGGGGGGCGGGACCCAGTACTTC	TRBD2	NA	TRBV7-9	TRBJ2-5
CASSLALGGIYGYTF	TGTGCCAGCAGTTTAGCGCTCGGGGGGATCTATGGCTACACCTTC	NA	NA	TRBV27	TRBJ1-2
CASSLVFPNTDTQYF	TGTGCCAGCAGCCTAGTTTTTCCTAACACAGATACGCAGTATTTT	NA	NA	TRBV11-2	TRBJ2-3
CASSEGGPEEQYF	TGCGCCAGCAGTGAAGGGGGGCCGGAAGAGCAGTACTTC	NA	NA	TRBV10-2	TRBJ2-7
CASSPPGRGYEQYF	TGTGCCAGCTCACCCCCGGGCAGGGGCTACGAGCAGTACTTC	NA	NA	TRBV18	TRBJ2-7
CASNMKEGQGGYEQYF	TGTGCCAGCAATATGAAGGAGGGACAGGGGGGTTACGAGCAGTACTTC	TRBD1	NA	TRBV28	TRBJ2-7
CASSALDGTYSNQPQHF	TGTGCCAGTAGTGCTCTGGACGGAACATATAGCAATCAGCCCCAGCATTTT	NA	NA	TRBV19	TRBJ1-5
CASSPRSGSIHEQFF	TGTGCCAGCAGCCCGAGAAGCGGGAGTATACATGAGCAGTTCTTC	TRBD2	NA	TRBV5-6	TRBJ2-1
CASSLDRLAGSETQYF	TGTGCCAGCAGCTTAGATCGCCTAGCGGGGTCGGAGACCCAGTACTTC	TRBD2	NA	TRBV11-2	TRBJ2-5
CASSSSGPPYEQYF	TGTGCCAGCAGCTCTAGCGGGCCCCCCTACGAGCAGTACTTC	TRBD2	NA	TRBV7-2	TRBJ2-7
CASSLAPWGGFAEAFF	TGTGCCAGCAGCTTGGCCCCCTGGGGGGGTTTTGCTGAAGCTTTCTTT	NA	NA	TRBV11-2	TRBJ1-1
CAWGQENSNQPQHF	TGTGCCTGGGGACAGGAAAATAGCAATCAGCCCCAGCATTTT	TRBD1	few	TRBV30	TRBJ1-5
CASSHGAYEQYF	TGTGCCAGCAGCCATGGGGCCTACGAGCAGTACTTC	NA	NA	TRBV11-2	TRBJ2-7
CASKVGPGNYGYTF	TGTGCCAGTAAAGTGGGGCCTGGGAACTATGGCTACACCTTC	NA	NA	TRBV19	TRBJ1-2
CASSPDRIYGYTF	TGTGCCAGCTCACCTGACAGAATTTATGGCTACACCTTC	NA	NA	TRBV18	TRBJ1-2
CASSPTGTGRYNQPQHF	TGTGCCAGCTCACCTACGGGGACAGGGCGTTATAATCAGCCCCAGCATTTT	TRBD1	NA	TRBV18	TRBJ1-5
CASSPGGLASEQFF	TGTGCCAGCAGCCCGGGGGGACTAGCCAGTGAGCAGTTCTTC	TRBD2	NA	TRBV7-3	TRBJ2-1
CASSPSTRTGGEAFF	TGTGCCAGCAGCCCCTCAACGCGGACAGGGGGCGAAGCTTTCTTT	TRBD1	NA	TRBV7-2	TRBJ1-1
CASSLAGRYSNQPQHF	TGTGCCAGCAGCTTAGCAGGGCGGTATAGCAATCAGCCCCAGCATTTT	NA	NA	TRBV7-8	TRBJ1-5
CASSHRAGGTEAFF	TGTGCCAGCAGCCACCGGGCAGGGGGCACTGAAGCTTTCTTT	TRBD1	NA	TRBV6-5	TRBJ1-1
CASSTRGQAGELFF	TGTGCCAGCAGTACCCGTGGACAGGCCGGGGAGCTGTTTTTT	TRBD1	NA	TRBV2	TRBJ2-2
CASGLVQVQGAPNNEQFF	TGTGCTAGTGGTTTGGTACAGGTACAGGGAGCGCCAAACAATGAGCAGTTCTTC	NA	NA	TRBV12-5	TRBJ2-1
CASSRPTGANTGELFF	TGCGCCAGCAGCCGACCGACAGGGGCGAACACCGGGGAGCTGTTTTTT	TRBD1	NA	TRBV5-1	TRBJ2-2
CASSYSNAGPNSPLHF	TGTGCCAGCAGTTACTCGAATGCAGGACCAAATTCACCCCTCCACTTT	NA	NA	TRBV6-5	TRBJ1-6
CASSEGTSGQETQYF	TGCGCCAGCAGCGAAGGGACTAGCGGCCAAGAGACCCAGTACTTC	TRBD2	NA	TRBV5-1	TRBJ2-5
CASSLLGISVYEQYF	TGCGCCAGCAGCTTGCTAGGAATTTCTGTCTACGAGCAGTACTTC	NA	NA	TRBV5-1	TRBJ2-7
CAWTSGIEPQHF	TGTGCCTGGACATCTGGGATCGAGCCCCAGCATTTT	NA	NA	TRBV30	TRBJ1-5
CASNRGENTQYF	TGTGCCAGCAATCGAGGGGAAAATACGCAGTATTTT	NA	NA	TRBV6-1	TRBJ2-3
CASSLGVRWTEAFF	TGTGCCAGCAGCTTAGGGGTCCGCTGGACTGAAGCTTTCTTT	NA	NA	TRBV5-4	TRBJ1-1
CASRTTGTDYNEQFF	TGTGCCAGCAGGACAACCGGGACGGACTACAATGAGCAGTTCTTC	NA	NA	TRBV7-2	TRBJ2-1
CASSLTTGMGFTDTQYF	TGTGCCAGCAGCTTAACGACGGGGATGGGGTTCACAGATACGCAGTATTTT	NA	NA	TRBV7-9	TRBJ2-3
CASSIGRVTEAFF	TGTGCCAGTAGTATTGGCAGGGTGACTGAAGCTTTCTTT	NA	NA	TRBV19	TRBJ1-1
CAISGTRGRQETQYF	TGTGCCATCAGTGGTACGAGGGGACGGCAAGAGACCCAGTACTTC	NA	NA	TRBV10-3	TRBJ2-5
CAISERTSGGAYEQYF	TGTGCCATCAGTGAGCGGACTAGCGGGGGTGCCTACGAGCAGTACTTC	TRBD2	NA	TRBV10-3	TRBJ2-7
CASSQGRAGTSYNEQFF	TGTGCCAGCAGCCAAGGCCGGGCCGGGACATCTTACAATGAGCAGTTCTTC	NA	NA	TRBV7-8	TRBJ2-1
CASSARTITDTQYF	TGTGCCAGCAGCGCACGGACTATCACAGATACGCAGTATTTT	NA	NA	TRBV7-9	TRBJ2-3
CASRGDDNEQFF	TGTGCCAGCAGGGGGGATGACAATGAGCAGTTCTTC	NA	NA	TRBV2	TRBJ2-1
CASAGQGYGYTF	TGTGCCAGTGCGGGACAGGGGTATGGCTACACCTTC	TRBD1	NA	TRBV19	TRBJ1-2
CASSSWDRLGEKLFF	TGTGCCAGCAGTAGTTGGGACAGGCTGGGTGAAAAACTGTTTTTT	TRBD1	NA	TRBV6-5	TRBJ1-4
CASSASGGEQYF	TGTGCCAGCAGCGCCTCTGGGGGGGAGCAGTACTTC	NA	few	TRBV9	TRBJ2-7
CASSEWLGQGNRALHF	TGTGCCAGCAGTGAATGGTTGGGACAGGGGAATCGAGCCCTCCACTTT	TRBD1	NA	TRBV2	TRBJ1-6
CASSPLRTGNANTGELFF	TGTGCCAGCTCACCACTCCGGACAGGGAACGCGAACACCGGGGAGCTGTTTTTT	TRBD1	NA	TRBV18	TRBJ2-2
CASSPKTGYYEQYF	TGTGCCAGCAGCCCTAAGACAGGGTACTACGAGCAGTACTTC	TRBD1	once	TRBV14	TRBJ2-7
CASSIQGTGANVLTF	TGCGCCAGCTCCATACAGGGCACCGGGGCCAACGTCCTGACTTTC	NA	few	TRBV5-1	TRBJ2-6
CASSQDDRAGTGELFF	TGCGCCAGCAGCCAAGATGACAGGGCTGGAACCGGGGAGCTGTTTTTT	TRBD1	NA	TRBV4-3	TRBJ2-2
CASSYQTSEQYF	TGTGCCAGCAGCTATCAGACAAGCGAGCAGTACTTC	NA	NA	TRBV7-9	TRBJ2-7
CSVFSRVNNEQFF	TGCAGCGTTTTCTCCCGCGTTAACAATGAGCAGTTCTTC	NA	NA	TRBV29-1	TRBJ2-1
CASSLVSGHF	TGCGCCAGCAGCTTGGTCTCCGGGCATTTT	NA	NA	TRBV5-1	TRBJ1-5
CAWSVSGLYEQYF	TGTGCCTGGAGTGTATCCGGTCTCTACGAGCAGTACTTC	NA	NA	TRBV30	TRBJ2-7
CASSLESQNTEAFF	TGCGCCAGCAGCTTGGAATCACAGAACACTGAAGCTTTCTTT	NA	NA	TRBV5-1	TRBJ1-1